These T cell receptor beta chains were read from a single sample in a study of PD-1 blockade in classical Hodgkin lymphoma. The data were produced by immunoSEQ multiplex PCR, yet TCRdb's version contains in-frame clones alone and is incomplete. The sample contains around 66,000 clones, around 91% of which appear only once. The sample was peripheral blood mononuclear cells (PBMCs), taken at baseline. The receptors derive from a human donor with classical Hodgkin lymphoma. CDR3s include the opening cysteine and the closing phenylalanine or tryptophan. Fields, in order: D gene, clone size, J gene, V gene, CDR3 protein, CDR3 DNA. D genes are given only for firm matches. Part of the rows lack a size; the others show once, few, many or a class for expanded clones.

-	-	TRBJ1-2	TRBV16	CASSQFLGQPSYGYTF	TGTGCCAGCAGCCAATTCCTCGGACAGCCTAGCTATGGCTACACCTTC
-	-	TRBJ1-4	TRBV7-9	CASSTKTGEEKLFF	TGTGCCAGCAGCACGAAGACAGGTGAAGAAAAACTGTTTTTT
TRBD1	-	TRBJ2-5	TRBV5-1	CASDPGTGQETQYF	TGCGCCAGCGATCCCGGGACAGGGCAAGAGACCCAGTACTTC
-	once	TRBJ2-1	TRBV2	CASSKRTEVSREQFF	TGTGCCAGCAGCAAAAGGACGGAGGTTAGCAGGGAGCAGTTCTTC
-	-	TRBJ1-1	TRBV19	CASSIAANTEAFF	TGTGCCAGTAGTATAGCTGCTAACACTGAAGCTTTCTTT
-	-	TRBJ1-1	TRBV18	CASSPGGRTFF	TGTGCCAGCTCACCAGGGGGGAGGACTTTCTTT
-	-	TRBJ1-1	TRBV29-1	CSAGPNTEAFF	TGCAGCGCCGGGCCCAACACTGAAGCTTTCTTT
TRBD1	-	TRBJ2-7	TRBV7-6	CASSLWGQGYYEQYF	TGTGCCAGCAGCTTATGGGGACAGGGGTACTACGAGCAGTACTTC
-	once	TRBJ1-2	TRBV30	CAWSGEGISKHGYTF	TGTGCCTGGAGTGGAGAAGGAATTAGTAAGCATGGCTACACCTTC
-	-	TRBJ2-7	TRBV2	CASSGAEGEQYF	TGTGCCAGCAGCGGGGCCGAAGGGGAGCAGTACTTC
-	-	TRBJ2-7	TRBV4-1	CASSHEPGSSYEQYF	TGCGCCAGCAGCCATGAACCGGGCAGCTCCTACGAGCAGTACTTC
TRBD2	-	TRBJ2-2	TRBV30	CAWGGGLANTGELFF	TGTGCCTGGGGCGGGGGATTAGCGAACACCGGGGAGCTGTTTTTT
-	-	TRBJ1-2	TRBV6-5	CASRSQLNYGYTF	TGTGCCAGCAGATCTCAGCTTAACTATGGCTACACCTTC
-	-	TRBJ2-5	TRBV4-1	CASSLGAGHRETQYF	TGCGCCAGCAGCCTCGGGGCTGGACATCGGGAGACCCAGTACTTC
TRBD2	-	TRBJ2-5	TRBV6-1	CASSEGQAGGGETQYF	TGTGCCAGCAGTGAAGGCCAGGCTGGCGGGGGAGAGACCCAGTACTTC
TRBD1	-	TRBJ1-4	TRBV7-6	CASSLGGQGEKLFF	TGTGCCAGCAGCTTAGGGGGACAGGGTGAAAAACTGTTTTTT